This entry lists 20 T cell receptor beta chains sequenced from one sample in a study of T cell responses to AZD1222 COVID-19 vaccine. Clones were read by immunoSEQ multiplex PCR, and TCRdb kept only the in-frame ones, dropping some. The data show approximately 120,000 clones, approximately 90% seen once. The sequencing used peripheral blood, collected on day 0 of AZD1222 vaccination. The receptors here all came from an adult in good health.

CDR3 nucleotide sequence: TGTGCCAGCTCAGGGATAGTCGGGACAGATACGCAGTATTTT. This codes for CASSGIVGTDTQYF. This chain uses TRBV18 with TRBJ2-3; D is undetermined. Trimming shortened V by 5 bases and J by 3 bases, and 12 bases separated the two germline ends. Germline V gene lookup returns CDR1 KGHSH and CDR2 LQKENI. This CDR3 comprises 14 residues.

The chain couples TRBV18 to TRBJ1-1; TRBD1 is a possible D gene (6 bases). The CDR3 is 14 residues long. V was clipped by 4 bases and J by 1 base, with 10 bases between them. Germline lookup yields CDR1 KGHSH and CDR2 LQKENI. The CDR3 loop reads CASSQDSSNTEAFF. CDR3 sequence (DNA): TGTGCCAGCTCACAGGACAGTTCGAACACTGAAGCTTTCTTT.

This clone was found once. This chain uses TRBV19 with TRBJ2-2, with TRBD1 identical over 9 bases. V lost 6 bases to trimming and J lost 7 bases; unmatched junction nucleotides: 15. Germline V gives CDR1 LNHDA, CDR2 SQIVND (reference sequence). This CDR3 contains 17 residues. The CDR3 coding sequence is TGTGCCAGTAGCCAACATGCGGGAACAGGGGGCAGCGGGGAGCTGTTTTTT. Protein sequence: CASSQHAGTGGSGELFF.

The V call is TRBV7-3, the J call TRBJ2-2, with 7 bases aligning to TRBD2. In germline, CDR1 is SGHTA, CDR2 FQGTGA. J gave up 5 bases and V 4 bases, and 7 bases lay outside the gene matches. The CDR3 contains 15 residues. The chain's CDR3 is CASSSSGSGTGELFF. CDR3 DNA sequence: TGTGCCAGCAGCTCTAGCGGATCGGGGACCGGGGAGCTGTTTTTT.

The J gene is TRBJ2-5, the V gene TRBV15, with D perhaps TRBD1 (5 bases). Trimming shortened V by 4 bases and J by 6 bases, and 15 bases separated the two germline ends. This CDR3 is built from 14 residues. The germline V gene has CDR1 LNHNV and CDR2 YYDKDF (reference sequence). CDR3 in DNA: TGTGCCACCAGCACTGACAGACCGGGCCAGACCCAGTACTTC. Amino acid sequence: CATSTDRPGQTQYF.

The V gene is TRBV6-5, the J gene TRBJ1-1; D uncertain. Trimming took 0 bases from V and 1 from J, leaving 9 bases between them. The germline gives CDR1 MNHEY, CDR2 SVGAGI. This CDR3 comprises 15 residues. CDR3 amino acids: CASSYSSRKNTEAFF. In nucleotides, the CDR3 is TGTGCCAGCAGTTACTCGAGTAGGAAGAACACTGAAGCTTTCTTT.

V gene TRBV27 combines with J gene TRBJ2-1; maybe TRBD2 (6 bases). CDR3 length: 15 residues. The V and J ends lost 5 bases and 4 bases respectively, with 15 bases between them. The germline V gene has CDR1 MNHEY and CDR2 SMNVEV (reference sequence). The CDR3 sequence is CASSTRDFAYNEQFF. The CDR3 DNA reads as TGTGCCAGCAGTACTCGGGACTTCGCTTACAATGAGCAGTTCTTC.

The chain joins TRBV18 to TRBJ1-3; 10 bases agree with TRBD1. Germline V gene data show CDR1 as KGHSH and CDR2 as LQKENI. CDR3 length: 15 amino acids. With 6 bases clipped from V and 0 bases from J, the junction kept 2 bases outside the gene matches. As DNA, the CDR3 is TGTGCCAGCTCTGGACAGGGGGTCTCTGGAAACACCATATATTTT. Protein sequence: CASSGQGVSGNTIYF. Supplemented by reference TRBV18 and TRBJ1-3, the full variable domain reads NAGVMQNPRHLVRRRGQEARLRCSPMKGHSHVYWYRQLPEEGLKFMVYLQKENIIDESGMPKERFSAEFPKEGPSILRIQQVVRGDSAAYFCASSGQGVSGNTIYFGEGSWLTVV.

This rearrangement joins TRBV18 to TRBJ2-7; D is uncertain. This CDR3 is 14 amino acids long. The germline gives CDR1 KGHSH, CDR2 LQKENI. V lost 0 bases and J lost 1, with 7 bases in between. The CDR3 DNA is TGTGCCAGCTCACCACCGGGCAGGTCCTACGAGCAGTACTTC. This codes for CASSPPGRSYEQYF.

This clone appeared a single time. The V gene is TRBV9, the J gene TRBJ2-6; D is undetermined. V lost 0 bases, J lost 2 bases, and 6 bases lay in between. This CDR3 region has 15 residues. Germline CDR1 and CDR2: SGDLS and YYNGEE. The CDR3 DNA reads as TGTGCCAGCAGCGTAGAAGGCGCTGGGGCCAACGTCCTGACTTTC. Its translation is CASSVEGAGANVLTF.

J is TRBJ1-6 and V is TRBV3-1 (or the pseudogene TRBV3-2); D remains unclear. CDR1 and CDR2 from the germline V gene are LGHDT and YNNKEL (reference sequence). The length of the CDR3 is 13 residues. V lost 1 base to trimming and J lost 8 bases, with 6 bases between them. CDR3 DNA: TGTGCCAGCAGCCAAGGACCGGATTCACCCCTCCACTTT. Translation: CASSQGPDSPLHF.

This clone was recorded a few times. An end of the junction differs from the germline gene, which may be a read error. The chain couples TRBV11-2 to TRBJ2-1, with a possible D match to TRBD1 (5 bases). This CDR3 comprises 15 residues. The germline V gene encodes CDR1 SGHAT and CDR2 FQNNGV. CDR3 coding DNA: TGTGCCAGCAGCCCCCGGCAGGGATCCTATAATGAGCAGTTCTTC. Residues: CASSPRQGSYNEQFF.

This chain uses TRBV9 with TRBJ2-3, with D maybe TRBD1 (5 bases). The ends were cut back, 0 bases at V and 0 bases at J, with 8 bases in the middle. The CDR3 runs 15 residues. Germline V gene sequence: CDR1 SGDLS, CDR2 YYNGEE. CDR3 sequence (DNA): TGTGCCAGCAGCGTAGGGACACCTAGCACAGATACGCAGTATTTT. Translation: CASSVGTPSTDTQYF.

DNA for the CDR3: TGTGCCAGCAGTTTACGGGACACCCAAACCCAGTACTTC. It yields the protein CASSLRDTQTQYF. The V and J genes are TRBV2 and TRBJ2-5; perhaps TRBD1 as D (6 bases). This CDR3 region has 13 residues. V lost 5 bases and J 8 bases, leaving 15 bases between the germline ends. Germline CDR1 SNHLY, CDR2 FYNNEI.

This clone has ten or more counts. The chain links TRBV2 to TRBJ2-2; D not resolved. The V gene lost 7 bases and the J gene lost 5 bases, with 14 bases spanning the gap. Germline V gene data show CDR1 as SNHLY and CDR2 as FYNNEI. This CDR3 contains 14 residues. The DNA of the CDR3 is TGTGCCAGCAAGGGCTTCGATGCAACCGGGGAGCTGTTTTTT. As protein: CASKGFDATGELFF.

V usage is TRBV20-1 and J usage is TRBJ2-3; D is undetermined. This CDR3 spans 11 amino acids. Trimming removed 5 bases from V and 5 bases from J, with 8 bases in between. Germline CDR1 reads DFQATT; CDR2 reads SNEGSKA (reference sequence). For the CDR3, the DNA is TGCAGTGCTCGTAATAAAGATACGCAGTATTTT. Encoded protein: CSARNKDTQYF.

The chain recombines TRBV9 with TRBJ2-1; 10 nucleotides align to TRBD2. V gave up 2 bases and J gave up 5 bases; unmatched junction bases: 10. Per germline, CDR1 SGDLS and CDR2 YYNGEE. The CDR3 spans 17 residues. CDR3 sequence reads: CASSVGLAGALNNEQFF. CDR3 nucleotide sequence: TGTGCCAGCAGCGTTGGGCTAGCGGGAGCCCTAAACAATGAGCAGTTCTTC. The full variable domain, completed using reference TRBV9 and TRBJ2-1, is DSGVTQTPKHLITATGQRVTLRCSPRSGDLSVYWYQQSLDQGLQFLIQYYNGEERAKGNILERFSAQQFPDLHSELNLSSLELGDSALYFCASSVGLAGALNNEQFFGPGTRLTVL.

This chain joins TRBV28 and TRBJ1-5; 7 bases are shared with TRBD1. With 4 bases clipped from V and 5 bases from J, the junction kept 5 bases outside the gene matches. Germline V CDR1 and CDR2: MDHEN, SYDVKM. CDR3 length equals 14 residues. The CDR3 region is CASSSQGTHQPQHF. For the CDR3, the DNA is TGTGCCAGCAGTTCACAGGGGACTCATCAGCCCCAGCATTTT.

CDR3 sequence: CASGSGQDEKADTQYF. The CDR3 DNA sequence: TGTGCTAGTGGTTCCGGACAGGATGAAAAAGCAGATACGCAGTATTTT. This chain joins TRBV12-5 and TRBJ2-3; 7 nucleotides line up with TRBD1. This CDR3 contains 16 residues. Germline V gene data show CDR1 as LGHNT and CDR2 as FRNRAP. V lost 4 bases, J lost 4 bases, and 11 bases stayed unmatched.

J is TRBJ2-2 and V is TRBV6-6, with TRBD1 identical over 7 bases. Germline assignment: CDR1 MNHNY and CDR2 SVGAGI (reference sequence). The length of the CDR3 is 14 residues. J was trimmed by 1 base and V by 7 bases; bases with no gene match: 3. CDR3 DNA sequence: TGTGCCAGCACGGGGACAGTGAACACCGGGGAGCTGTTTTTT. Protein product: CASTGTVNTGELFF.